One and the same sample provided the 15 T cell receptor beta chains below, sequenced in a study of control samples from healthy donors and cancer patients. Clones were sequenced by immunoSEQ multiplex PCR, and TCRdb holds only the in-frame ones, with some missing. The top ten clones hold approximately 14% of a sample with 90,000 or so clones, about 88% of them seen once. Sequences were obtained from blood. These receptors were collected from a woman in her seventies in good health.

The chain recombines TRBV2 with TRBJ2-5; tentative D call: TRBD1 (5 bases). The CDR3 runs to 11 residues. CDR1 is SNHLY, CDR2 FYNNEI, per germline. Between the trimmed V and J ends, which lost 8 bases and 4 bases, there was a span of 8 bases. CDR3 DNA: TGTGCCAGCGGGCAGGGAGAGACCCAGTACTTC. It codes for CASGQGETQYF.

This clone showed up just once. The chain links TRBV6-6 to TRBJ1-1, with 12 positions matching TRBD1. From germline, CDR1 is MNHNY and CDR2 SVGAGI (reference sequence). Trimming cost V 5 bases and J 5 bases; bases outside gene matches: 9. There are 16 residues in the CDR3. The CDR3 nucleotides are TGTGCCAGCAGTACTCTGGGACAGGGGGCGATGACTGAAGCTTTCTTT. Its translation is CASSTLGQGAMTEAFF.

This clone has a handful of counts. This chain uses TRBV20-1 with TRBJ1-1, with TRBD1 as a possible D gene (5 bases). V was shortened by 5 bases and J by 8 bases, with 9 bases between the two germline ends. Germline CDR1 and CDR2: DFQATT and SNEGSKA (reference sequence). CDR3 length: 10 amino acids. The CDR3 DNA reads TGCAGTGCTGCTAGGGGAGAAGCTTTCTTT. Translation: CSAARGEAFF.

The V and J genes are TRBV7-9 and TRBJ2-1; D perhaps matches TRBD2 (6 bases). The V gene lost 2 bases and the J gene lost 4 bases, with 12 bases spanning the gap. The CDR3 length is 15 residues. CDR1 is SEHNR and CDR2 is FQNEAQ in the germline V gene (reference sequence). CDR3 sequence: CASSLPGGTYNEQFF. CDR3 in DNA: TGTGCCAGCAGCTTACCCGGGGGAACTTACAATGAGCAGTTCTTC.

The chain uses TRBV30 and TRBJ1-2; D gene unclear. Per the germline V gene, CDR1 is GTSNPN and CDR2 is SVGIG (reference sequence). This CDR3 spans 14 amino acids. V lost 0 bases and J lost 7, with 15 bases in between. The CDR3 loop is CAWSVLRESGGYTF. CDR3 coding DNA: TGTGCCTGGAGTGTACTTCGGGAGTCAGGTGGCTACACCTTC.

This CDR3 is CATSTRDRETSQFF. CDR3 nucleotide sequence: TGTGCCACCAGCACCCGGGACAGGGAAACATCTCAGTTCTTC. The chain has TRBV15 and TRBJ2-1, with TRBD1 identical over 9 bases. The CDR3 spans 14 residues. With 4 bases clipped from V and 13 bases from J, the junction kept 11 bases outside the gene matches. The germline V gene has CDR1 LNHNV and CDR2 YYDKDF (reference sequence).

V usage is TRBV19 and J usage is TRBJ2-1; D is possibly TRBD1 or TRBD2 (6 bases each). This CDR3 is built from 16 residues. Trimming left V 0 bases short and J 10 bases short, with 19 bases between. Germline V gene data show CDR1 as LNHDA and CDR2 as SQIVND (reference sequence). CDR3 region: CASSIERTVQGGEQFF. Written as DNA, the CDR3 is TGTGCCAGTAGTATAGAGCGGACTGTTCAAGGGGGGGAGCAGTTCTTC.

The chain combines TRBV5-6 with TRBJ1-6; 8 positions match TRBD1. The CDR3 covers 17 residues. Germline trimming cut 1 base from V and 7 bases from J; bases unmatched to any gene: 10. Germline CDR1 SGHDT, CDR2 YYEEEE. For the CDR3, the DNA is TGTGCCAGCAGCTTGTTCAGGGGGCGCAGGAGGAATTCACCCCTCCACTTT. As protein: CASSLFRGRRRNSPLHF.

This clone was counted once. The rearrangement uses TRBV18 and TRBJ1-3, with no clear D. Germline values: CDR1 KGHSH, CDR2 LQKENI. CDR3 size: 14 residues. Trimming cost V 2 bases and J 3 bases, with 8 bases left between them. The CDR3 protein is CASSPAGVGNTIYF. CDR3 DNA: TGTGCCAGCTCACCAGCAGGAGTTGGAAACACCATATATTTT.

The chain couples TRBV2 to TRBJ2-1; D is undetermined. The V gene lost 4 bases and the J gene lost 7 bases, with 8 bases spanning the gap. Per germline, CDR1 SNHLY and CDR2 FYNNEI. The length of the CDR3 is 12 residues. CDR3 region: CASSVGSNEQFF. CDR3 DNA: TGTGCCAGCAGTGTCGGTTCGAATGAGCAGTTCTTC.

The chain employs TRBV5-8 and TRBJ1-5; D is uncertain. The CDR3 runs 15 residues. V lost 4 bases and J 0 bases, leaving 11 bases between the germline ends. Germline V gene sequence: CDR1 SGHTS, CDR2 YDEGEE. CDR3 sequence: CASSPGGVSNQPQHF. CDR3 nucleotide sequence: TGTGCCAGCAGCCCCGGAGGAGTTAGCAATCAGCCCCAGCATTTT.

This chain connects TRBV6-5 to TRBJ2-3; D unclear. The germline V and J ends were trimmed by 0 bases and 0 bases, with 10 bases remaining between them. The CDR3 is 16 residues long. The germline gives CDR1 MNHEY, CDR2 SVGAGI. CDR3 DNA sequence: TGTGCCAGCAGTTACTCGATCAAATCTAGCACAGATACGCAGTATTTT. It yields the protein CASSYSIKSSTDTQYF.

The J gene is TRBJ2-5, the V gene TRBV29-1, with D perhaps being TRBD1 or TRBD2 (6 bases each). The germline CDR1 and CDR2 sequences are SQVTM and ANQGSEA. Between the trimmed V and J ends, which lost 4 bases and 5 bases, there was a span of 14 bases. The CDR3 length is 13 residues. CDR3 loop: CSVAQGGGETQYF. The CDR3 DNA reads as TGCAGCGTTGCACAGGGTGGGGGGGAGACCCAGTACTTC.

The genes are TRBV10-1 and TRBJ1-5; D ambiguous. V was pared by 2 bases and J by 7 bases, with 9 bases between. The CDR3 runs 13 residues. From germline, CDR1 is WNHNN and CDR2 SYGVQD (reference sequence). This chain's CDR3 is CASSEGLEQPQHF. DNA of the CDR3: TGCGCCAGCAGTGAGGGGTTGGAACAGCCCCAGCATTTT.

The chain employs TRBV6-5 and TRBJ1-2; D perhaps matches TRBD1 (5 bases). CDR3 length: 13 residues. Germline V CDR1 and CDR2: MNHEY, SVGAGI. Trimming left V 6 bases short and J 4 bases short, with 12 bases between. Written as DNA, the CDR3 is TGTGCCAGCAGATCGGGACGGGTCTATGGCTACACCTTC. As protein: CASRSGRVYGYTF.